A selection of T cell receptor beta chains follows, all from one sample in a study of vaccination effects on CD4 cells after COVID-19. Data came from immunoSEQ multiplex PCR; TCRdb stores just in-frame clones and leaves some out. The data show 17,000 or so clones, around 80% seen once. Their antigens are not known. Sequenced here: CD4+ T cells from PBMCs cultured with SARS-CoV-2 spike peptides, sampled after COVID-19 vaccination. These receptors originate from a human donor who had a prior SARS-CoV-2 infection. CDR3s include the opening cysteine and the closing phenylalanine or tryptophan. Clone size is not always given. Where it is, it says once, few, many or a class for expanded clones.

abundance	v_gene	CDR3aa
few	TRBV5-4	CASSLDQGPGELFF
NA	TRBV5-1	CASSLGPAEAGELFF
NA	TRBV11-2	CASSRGGRGGDTQYF
NA	TRBV2	CASSEKGPSGTTDTQYF
NA	TRBV18	CASSPSPDSAYGYTF
NA	TRBV5-1	CASSLGLAGVSEQFF
NA	TRBV5-4	CASSLMSGVATGELFF
NA	TRBV5-6	CASSLMAGGWVGTDTQYF
NA	TRBV5-1	CASSWTGEYEQYF
NA	TRBV2	CASSEVPRGVAAFF
NA	TRBV5-6	CASSDLRDGNQPQHF
NA	TRBV6-5	CASSTLGNYGYTF
once	TRBV7-2	CASSEVSSGNTIYF
NA	TRBV6-6	CASSRLAGFYEQYF
NA	TRBV19	CASNRGGDGGYTF
NA	TRBV3-1/TRBV3-2	CASSQPGLTPLHF
NA	TRBV7-2	CASSLRRGSGTQYF
NA	TRBV2	CASTSGGEGHF
NA	TRBV5-1	CASSLGTRADTQYF
once	TRBV9	CASSVGGASYNEQFF
NA	TRBV18	CASSPSSYEQYF
NA	TRBV7-9	CASTEPPGGAAGNTIYF
NA	TRBV5-6	CASSLAEAIVRHTQYF
NA	TRBV7-9	CASTEAGEGFRGYTF
NA	TRBV5-1	CASSPGQGAHEQYF
NA	TRBV24-1	CATSDPPSGVTPQETQYF
NA	TRBV5-8	CASSLPTMSETQYF
NA	TRBV5-1	CASSLRVAESEAFF
few	TRBV19	CASSVQRNTEAFF
NA	TRBV3-1/TRBV3-2	CASSRFPRGQTGNTIYF
NA	TRBV10-3	CAISGPGTESTDTQYF
NA	TRBV19	CASRSRGFGNEKLFF
few	TRBV7-2	CASSLNYEQYF
once	TRBV5-6	CASSQKTGSGANVLTF
NA	TRBV5-4	CASSLDSATEAFF
NA	TRBV18	CASSPRRGDGNTIYF
NA	TRBV6-6	CASSYELAGTQETQYF
NA	TRBV7-9	CASSLAGQKSFF
NA	TRBV7-2	CASSLLGYNEQFF
NA	TRBV7-8	CASSSPGRRTYEQYF
once	TRBV6-6	CASTRAGAPRETQYF
medium-sized	TRBV7-2	CASSLGRASLGYTF
NA	TRBV6-1	CASSEALQAGGPIGELFF
NA	TRBV4-1	CASSQAHSIYGYTF
NA	TRBV5-1	CASSLGSDTQYF
NA	TRBV2	CASRGPSAYEQYF
NA	TRBV9	CASQGGPESTDTQYF
NA	TRBV20-1	CSASSGIGEKLFF
once	TRBV27	CASSLWSRNTEAFF
NA	TRBV18	CASSLNYEQYF
once	TRBV3-1/TRBV3-2	CASRLAGRYEQYF
NA	TRBV12-3/TRBV12-4	CASRLRGEQFF
NA	TRBV5-1	CASSFQLVASGGETQYF
NA	TRBV11-3	CASSQMTGLYEQYF
NA	TRBV6-5	CASRRDSNYGYTF
NA	TRBV4-1	CASSLWGVETRAEETQYF
NA	TRBV9	CASSVGSASSYNEQFF
once	TRBV7-3	CASSFTGGLEDTQYF
once	TRBV7-9	CASRTAGGTYNEQFF